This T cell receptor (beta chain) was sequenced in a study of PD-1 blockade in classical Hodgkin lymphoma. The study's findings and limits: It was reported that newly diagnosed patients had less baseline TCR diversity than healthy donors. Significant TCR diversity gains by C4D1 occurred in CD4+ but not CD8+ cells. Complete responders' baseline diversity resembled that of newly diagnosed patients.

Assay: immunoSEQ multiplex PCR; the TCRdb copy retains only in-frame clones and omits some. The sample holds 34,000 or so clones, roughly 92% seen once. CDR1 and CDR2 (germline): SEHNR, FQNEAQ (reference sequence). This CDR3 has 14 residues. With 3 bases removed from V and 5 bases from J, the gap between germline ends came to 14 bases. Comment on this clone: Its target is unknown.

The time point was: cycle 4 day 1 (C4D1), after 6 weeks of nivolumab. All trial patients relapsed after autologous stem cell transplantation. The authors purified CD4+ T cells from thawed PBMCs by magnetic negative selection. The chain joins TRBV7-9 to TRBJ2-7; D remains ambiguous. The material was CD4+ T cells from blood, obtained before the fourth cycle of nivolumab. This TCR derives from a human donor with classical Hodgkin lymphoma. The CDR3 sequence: CASSFGVGRDEQYF. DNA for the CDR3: TGTGCCAGCAGCTTTGGGGTAGGAAGAGACGAGCAGTACTTC.